Following are 27 T cell receptor beta chains from one sample sequenced in a study of blood T cells in healthy people across ages (dated by TCRdb to between 2014 and 2017). Libraries came from 5' RACE. Instrument on record: Illumina HiSeq 2500. A second PCR of roughly 7 to 11 cycles was performed with a sample-barcoded 5' primer and a J-beta primer mix. TCRdb's own reprocessing of the public reads used fastp at Q25 and MiXCR and kept productive beta chains. All rows with the same CDR3 protein become a single entry with the most common DNA and genes. This sample has approximately 1,100,000 distinct CDR3 sequences in its table, and around 45% of those were observed once. The biggest ten clones account for about 19% of the sample. The sample taken for sequencing was blood. These receptors all stem from a woman aged 55-69 years in good health.

This chain uses TRBV12-3 or TRBV12-4 with TRBJ2-5, with D perhaps assigned TRBD1 or TRBD2 (5 bases each). The V end was cut by 3 bases, the J end by 11 bases, with 22 bases between. The CDR3 has 15 residues. The CDR3 region has the DNA TGTGCCAGCAGTTTTACGGGGCAGGGACGGTCTGGTCAGTACTTC. Translated: CASSFTGQGRSGQYF.

This clonotype has more than one count but fewer than ten. The V call is TRBV27, the J call TRBJ2-7; D is undetermined. The CDR3 has 15 residues. V was shortened by 2 bases and J by 1 base, with 12 bases between the two germline ends. The V gene's germline CDR1 is MNHEY and CDR2 SMNVEV (reference sequence). The DNA for the CDR3 is TGTGCCAGCAGTTTAAGGGTCGTGGCTTCCTACGAGCAGTACTTC. Translation: CASSLRVVASYEQYF.

CDR3 sequence (DNA): TGTGCCACACAAGCGCTAGGGAACACCGGGGAGCTGTTTTTT. Protein sequence: CATQALGNTGELFF. V gene TRBV28 combines with J gene TRBJ2-2; D is undetermined. The CDR3 extends over 14 amino acids. CDR1 is MDHEN and CDR2 is SYDVKM in the germline V gene. V shed 10 bases and J shed 1 base, with 13 bases lying between them.

This clonotype was counted only a few times. This chain links TRBV27 with TRBJ1-2; no firm D call. The CDR3 length is 15 residues. Germline values: CDR1 MNHEY, CDR2 SMNVEV (reference sequence). The ends were cut back, 5 bases at V and 8 bases at J, with 21 bases in the middle. In nucleotides, the CDR3 is TGTGCCAGCAGTCTTAGCTCCATGCCAAAACTAGGCTACACCTTC. It codes for CASSLSSMPKLGYTF.

This clonotype was counted a single time. The chain has TRBV2 and TRBJ1-1; D remains unclear. The V gene's germline CDR1 is SNHLY and CDR2 FYNNEI. The CDR3 sequence is 15 residues long. The V end was cut by 0 bases, the J end by 2 bases, with 10 bases between. The CDR3 loop is CASSEALSQNTEAFF. CDR3 nucleotide sequence: TGTGCCAGCAGTGAAGCGCTGTCCCAAAACACTGAAGCTTTCTTT.

Worth noting for this clonotype: A junction boundary mismatches the germline segment, possibly from a read error. The genes are TRBV7-9 and TRBJ2-3, with TRBD1 matching 9 bases. CDR3 length: 18 residues. The germline gives CDR1 SEHNR, CDR2 FQNEAQ (reference sequence). The CDR3 loop reads CASSSPGQGQIFTDTQYF. CDR3 bases: TGCGCCAGCAGCTCGCCGGGACAGGGACAAATTTTCACAGATACGCAGTATTTT.

V usage is TRBV11-2 and J usage is TRBJ2-5; 10 bases map to TRBD2. Per the germline V gene, CDR1 is SGHAT and CDR2 is FQNNGV. The CDR3 runs 15 residues. V lost 2 bases to trimming and J lost 4 bases; unmatched junction nucleotides: 4. The CDR3 DNA follows: TGTGCCAGCAGCTTATACCTAGCGGGAGTAGAGACCCAGTACTTC. Amino acid sequence: CASSLYLAGVETQYF.

In its sample, this clonotype was seen many times. The chain carries TRBV18 and TRBJ2-1; D might be TRBD2 (6 bases). Per germline, CDR1 KGHSH and CDR2 LQKENI. Trimming removed 6 bases at V and 3 bases at J, with 21 bases between. The CDR3 spans 17 residues. The CDR3 DNA is TGTGCCAGCTCCCCAAGGCCGACTAGTCTGATCTACAATGAGCAGTTCTTC. It encodes CASSPRPTSLIYNEQFF.

This clonotype has just a few counts. This chain uses TRBV14 with TRBJ2-3, with 9 bases fitting TRBD2. Germline V gene lookup returns CDR1 SGHDN and CDR2 FVKESK. Trimming took 4 bases from V and 2 from J; bases not matched to a gene: 7. The CDR3 loop spans 16 amino acids. The chain's CDR3 is CASSPLAGGHTDTQYF. The CDR3 DNA sequence: TGTGCCAGCAGCCCTTTGGCGGGAGGGCACACAGATACGCAGTATTTT.

This clonotype was observed a handful of times. The chain is built from TRBV7-2 and TRBJ2-7; 7 bases are a match to TRBD1. The CDR3 sequence is 14 residues long. V lost 5 bases to trimming and J lost 5 bases; unmatched junction nucleotides: 9. CDR1 SGHTA and CDR2 FQGNSA come from the germline V gene. CDR3 protein: CASSALTGVNEQYF. The CDR3 bases are TGTGCCAGCAGCGCACTTACAGGGGTTAACGAGCAGTACTTC.

V is TRBV5-1 and J is TRBJ2-1; 7 nucleotides line up with TRBD2. The germline V gene has CDR1 SGHRS and CDR2 YFSETQ. The CDR3 has 15 amino acids. Trimming cost V 1 base and J 5 bases; bases outside gene matches: 6. The CDR3: CASSLKRGPNNEQFF. In DNA form, the CDR3 reads TGCGCCAGCAGCTTGAAGCGGGGTCCTAACAATGAGCAGTTCTTC. Supplemented by reference TRBV5-1 and TRBJ2-1, the full variable domain reads KAGVTQTPRYLIKTRGQQVTLSCSPISGHRSVSWYQQTPGQGLQFLFEYFSETQRNKGNFPGRFSGRQFSNSRSEMNVSTLELGDSALYLCASSLKRGPNNEQFFGPGTRLTVL.

This sequence joins TRBV5-1 and TRBJ2-4; 8 bases are a match to TRBD2. The J call may be mistaken, given a closer DNA end match to TRBJ2-7. This CDR3 contains 16 residues. CDR1 SGHRS and CDR2 YFSETQ come from the germline V gene. For the CDR3, the DNA is TGCGCCAGCAGCTTGTTTGGGCGGGAGGCCAGGGTCGAGCAGTACTTC. This codes for CASSLFGREARVEQYF.

The chain uses TRBV4-1 and TRBJ2-3; 9 bases match TRBD1. V gave up 0 bases and J gave up 0 bases; unmatched junction bases: 4. This CDR3 has 17 amino acids. Germline CDR1 MGHRA, CDR2 YSYEKL. The CDR3 sequence is CASSQDGTGSSTDTQYF. The CDR3 DNA reads as TGCGCCAGCAGCCAAGATGGGACAGGGTCTAGCACAGATACGCAGTATTTT.

This clonotype has more than one count but fewer than ten. The chain recombines TRBV5-1 with TRBJ2-7, with 9 bases lining up with TRBD1. Germline lookup yields CDR1 SGHRS and CDR2 YFSETQ. This CDR3 has 17 residues. Germline trimming cut 0 bases from V and 5 bases from J; bases unmatched to any gene: 12. The CDR3 here is CASSLDATGTGPHEQYF. Here the CDR3 DNA reads TGCGCCAGCAGCTTGGACGCCACCGGGACAGGGCCCCACGAGCAGTACTTC.

CDR3 in amino acids: CASSLFREDEQYF. The CDR3 region has the DNA TGTGCCAGCAGTTTATTCCGGGAGGACGAGCAGTACTTC. J is TRBJ2-7 and V is TRBV28, with 7 bases identical to TRBD2. CDR3 size: 13 residues. Germline-derived CDR1 and CDR2 are MDHEN and SYDVKM. V lost 1 base, J lost 5 bases, and 2 bases stayed unmatched.

This clonotype was detected a few times. V usage is TRBV20-1 and J usage is TRBJ2-6; D gene uncertain. The CDR3 extends over 14 amino acids. Trimming cost V 5 bases and J 0 bases, with 8 bases left between them. Germline CDR1 and CDR2: DFQATT and SNEGSKA (reference sequence). The CDR3 protein is CSAGRLSGANVLTF. In DNA form, the CDR3 reads TGCAGTGCTGGACGCCTCTCTGGGGCCAACGTCCTGACTTTC.

This clonotype was seen a few times. The rearrangement uses TRBV29-1 and TRBJ2-7; TRBD1 matches at 8 bases. Germline trimming cut 6 bases from V and 8 bases from J; bases unmatched to any gene: 9. Germline CDR1 reads SQVTM; CDR2 reads ANQGSEA. The CDR3 extends over 12 amino acids. Written as DNA, the CDR3 is TGCAGCGTGTCGACAGGGGATTATAAGCAGTACTTC. As protein: CSVSTGDYKQYF.

The chain uses TRBV7-6 and TRBJ2-7; D remains ambiguous. The CDR3 runs to 12 residues. Trimming took 4 bases from V and 6 from J, leaving 10 bases between them. CDR1 and CDR2 from the germline V gene are SGHVS and FNYEAQ. CDR3 sequence: CASSSFPGEQYF. CDR3 DNA sequence: TGTGCCAGCAGCTCCTTTCCCGGCGAGCAGTACTTC.

This chain joins TRBV7-9 and TRBJ2-7; TRBD2 matches 9 bases. CDR1 is SEHNR and CDR2 is FQNEAQ in the germline V gene (reference sequence). The CDR3 spans 14 residues. V was clipped by 4 bases and J by 5 bases; unmatched bases: 6. For the CDR3, the DNA is TGTGCCAGCAGCTCGCGGGGGGGGCCCGACGAGCAGTACTTC. Its protein is CASSSRGGPDEQYF.

This chain joins TRBV27 and TRBJ2-7; 8 bases are shared with TRBD1. CDR3 size: 15 residues. In germline, CDR1 is MNHEY, CDR2 SMNVEV (reference sequence). The ends lost 6 bases at V and 0 bases at J; junction bases unmatched: 7. The CDR3 DNA reads TGTGCCAGCAGGCCGACAGGGGTCGGCTCCTACGAGCAGTACTTC. Translation: CASRPTGVGSYEQYF.

This rearrangement joins TRBV24-1 to TRBJ1-5; the D gene is possibly TRBD1 (6 bases). Germline V lookup: CDR1 KGHDR, CDR2 SFDVKD. There are 14 residues in the CDR3. Trimming stripped 7 bases from V and 3 bases from J, with 12 bases between. The CDR3 loop is CATRATGLNQPQHF. The DNA for the CDR3 is TGTGCCACCAGGGCAACAGGGCTCAATCAGCCCCAGCATTTT.

The chain has TRBV7-7 and TRBJ2-7; D is perhaps TRBD1 (5 bases). The J call may be incorrect, as the DNA end agrees better with TRBJ2-5. The CDR3 length is 15 residues. Per germline, CDR1 SSHAT and CDR2 FNYEAQ (reference sequence). The CDR3 reads CASSQTAGFTETQYF. The CDR3 nucleotides read TGTGCCAGCAGCCAAACGGCAGGGTTTACGGAGACCCAGTACTTC.

The gene calls are TRBV15 and TRBJ2-1; TRBD2 is a possible D gene (6 bases). From germline, CDR1 is LNHNV and CDR2 YYDKDF (reference sequence). Trimming pared 0 bases from V and 7 bases from J, leaving 19 bases between. The CDR3 length is 17 residues. Here the CDR3 reads CATSRDWREAQLNEQFF. The DNA of the CDR3 is TGTGCCACCAGCAGAGATTGGAGGGAGGCCCAGCTTAATGAGCAGTTCTTC. The whole variable domain, filled in from reference TRBV15 and TRBJ2-1, reads DAMVIQNPRYQVTQFGKPVTLSCSQTLNHNVMYWYQQKSSQAPKLLFHYYDKDFNNEADTPDNFQSRRPNTSFCFLDIRSPGLGDTAMYLCATSRDWREAQLNEQFFGPGTRLTVL.

This sequence joins TRBV20-1 and TRBJ1-5; 10 bases are a match to TRBD1. The V gene's germline CDR1 is DFQATT and CDR2 SNEGSKA (reference sequence). This CDR3 region has 13 residues. The junction had 8 bases not matched to a gene; V was cut back by 6 bases and J by 9 bases. CDR3 nucleotides: TGCAGTGCCCGACAGGGGGCTTGGCGGCCCCAGCATTTT. Protein sequence: CSARQGAWRPQHF.

In this sample, this clonotype turned up once. The rearrangement uses TRBV14 and TRBJ1-1; TRBD1 aligns across 9 bases. The V segment lost 3 bases and the J segment 11 bases; nucleotides outside the gene matches: 10. CDR1 SGHDN and CDR2 FVKESK come from the germline V gene. The CDR3 extends over 14 amino acids. The CDR3 is CASSHHQGQGWAFF. The CDR3 DNA reads TGTGCCAGCAGCCACCACCAGGGACAGGGCTGGGCTTTCTTT.

This clonotype has more than one count but fewer than ten. The gene calls are TRBV29-1 and TRBJ2-1, with 10 bases aligning to TRBD2. Per germline, CDR1 SQVTM and CDR2 ANQGSEA. The CDR3 is made up of 16 amino acids. V shed 1 base, J shed 3 bases, and the junction held 6 bases outside the gene matches. The CDR3 coding sequence is TGCAGCGTTGAAGGAATGGCTAGCGGGAGCTACAATGAGCAGTTCTTC. It codes for CSVEGMASGSYNEQFF.

This clonotype was observed once. The chain uses TRBV29-1 and TRBJ1-4; 9 bases line up with TRBD1. This CDR3 spans 13 amino acids. The germline CDR1 and CDR2 sequences are SQVTM and ANQGSEA. V dropped 5 bases and J dropped 8; count of bases not matched to a gene: 6. The CDR3 region is CSVKQGAREKLFF. The CDR3 DNA reads as TGCAGCGTTAAACAGGGGGCGAGGGAAAAACTGTTTTTT.